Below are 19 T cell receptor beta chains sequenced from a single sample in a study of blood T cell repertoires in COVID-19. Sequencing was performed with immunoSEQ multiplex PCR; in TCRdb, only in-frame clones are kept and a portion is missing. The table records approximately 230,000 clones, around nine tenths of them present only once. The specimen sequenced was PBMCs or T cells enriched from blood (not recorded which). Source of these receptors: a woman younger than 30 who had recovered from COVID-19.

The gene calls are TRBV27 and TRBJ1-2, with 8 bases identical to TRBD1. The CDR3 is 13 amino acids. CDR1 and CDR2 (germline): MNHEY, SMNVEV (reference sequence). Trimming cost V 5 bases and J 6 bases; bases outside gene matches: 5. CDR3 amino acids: CASSDRGSHGYTF. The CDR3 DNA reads TGTGCCAGCAGTGACAGGGGATCCCATGGCTACACCTTC.

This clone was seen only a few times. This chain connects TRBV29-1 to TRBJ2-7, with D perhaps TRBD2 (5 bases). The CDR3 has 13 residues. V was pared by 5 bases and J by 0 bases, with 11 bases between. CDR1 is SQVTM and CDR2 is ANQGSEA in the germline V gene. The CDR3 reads CSVLPGNSYEQYF. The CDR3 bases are TGCAGCGTTCTTCCGGGAAACTCCTACGAGCAGTACTTC.

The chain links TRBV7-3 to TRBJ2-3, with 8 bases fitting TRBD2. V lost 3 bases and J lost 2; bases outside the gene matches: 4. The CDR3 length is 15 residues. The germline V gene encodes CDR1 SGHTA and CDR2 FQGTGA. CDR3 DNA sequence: TGTGCCAGCAGCTTGGCGGGACTAGTCACAGATACGCAGTATTTT. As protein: CASSLAGLVTDTQYF. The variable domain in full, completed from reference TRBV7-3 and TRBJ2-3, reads GAGVSQTPSNKVTEKGKYVELRCDPISGHTALYWYRQSLGQGPEFLIYFQGTGAADDSGLPNDRFFAVRPEGSVSTLKIQRTERGDSAVYLCASSLAGLVTDTQYFGPGTRLTVL.

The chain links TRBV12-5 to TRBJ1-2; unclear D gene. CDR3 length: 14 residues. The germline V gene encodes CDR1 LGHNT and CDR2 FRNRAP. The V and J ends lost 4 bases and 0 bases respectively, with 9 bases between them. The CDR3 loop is CASGYVSSNYGYTF. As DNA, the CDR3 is TGTGCTAGTGGTTATGTTTCATCTAACTATGGCTACACCTTC.

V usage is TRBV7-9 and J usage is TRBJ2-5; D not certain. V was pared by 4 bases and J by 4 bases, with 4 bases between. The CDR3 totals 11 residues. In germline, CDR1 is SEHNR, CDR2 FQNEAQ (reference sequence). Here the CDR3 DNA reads TGTGCCAGCAGCTACTCAGAGACCCAGTACTTC. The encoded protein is CASSYSETQYF. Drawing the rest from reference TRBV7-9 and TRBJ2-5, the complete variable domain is DTGVSQNPRHKITKRGQNVTFRCDPISEHNRLYWYRQTLGQGPEFLTYFQNEAQLEKSRLLSDRFSAERPKGSFSTLEIQRTEQGDSAMYLCASSYSETQYFGPGTRLLVL.

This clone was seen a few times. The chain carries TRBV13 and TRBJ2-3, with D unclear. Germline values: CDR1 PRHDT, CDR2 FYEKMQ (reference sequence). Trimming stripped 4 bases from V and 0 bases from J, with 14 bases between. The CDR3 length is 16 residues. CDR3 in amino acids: CASSSPRGESTDTQYF. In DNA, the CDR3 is TGTGCCAGCAGCTCTCCCCGAGGCGAGAGCACAGATACGCAGTATTTT. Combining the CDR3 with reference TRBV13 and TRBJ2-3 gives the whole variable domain AAGVIQSPRHLIKEKRETATLKCYPIPRHDTVYWYQQGPGQDPQFLISFYEKMQSDKGSIPDRFSAQQFSDYHSELNMSSLELGDSALYFCASSSPRGESTDTQYFGPGTRLTVL.

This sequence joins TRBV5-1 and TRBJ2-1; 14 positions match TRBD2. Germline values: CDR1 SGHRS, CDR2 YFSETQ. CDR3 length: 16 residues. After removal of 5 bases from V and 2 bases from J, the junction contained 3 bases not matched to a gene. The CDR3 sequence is CASRRGLAGAYNEQFF. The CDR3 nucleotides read TGCGCCAGCAGACGGGGACTAGCGGGAGCCTACAATGAGCAGTTCTTC.

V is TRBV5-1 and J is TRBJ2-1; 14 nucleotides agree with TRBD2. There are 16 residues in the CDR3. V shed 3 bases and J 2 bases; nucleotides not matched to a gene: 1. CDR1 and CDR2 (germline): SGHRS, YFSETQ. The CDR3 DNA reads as TGCGCCAGCAGCTGGACTAGCGGGGGGCCCTACAATGAGCAGTTCTTC. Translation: CASSWTSGGPYNEQFF.

This CDR3 reads CASSRGSGRAVNEQFF. In DNA, the CDR3 is TGTGCCAGCAGCCGGGGTAGCGGGAGGGCCGTAAATGAGCAGTTCTTC. This chain joins TRBV27 and TRBJ2-1, with 11 bases identical to TRBD2. The V gene end was trimmed by 6 bases and the J gene end by 7 bases; junction bases not matched to a gene: 11. Germline-derived CDR1 and CDR2 are MNHEY and SMNVEV (reference sequence). The CDR3 is 16 amino acids.

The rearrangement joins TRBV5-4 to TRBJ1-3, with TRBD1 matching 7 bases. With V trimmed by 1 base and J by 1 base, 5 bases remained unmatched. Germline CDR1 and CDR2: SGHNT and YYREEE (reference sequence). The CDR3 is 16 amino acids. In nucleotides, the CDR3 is TGTGCCAGCAGCTTGCAGGGGGATCTTTCTGGAAACACCATATATTTT. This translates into CASSLQGDLSGNTIYF.

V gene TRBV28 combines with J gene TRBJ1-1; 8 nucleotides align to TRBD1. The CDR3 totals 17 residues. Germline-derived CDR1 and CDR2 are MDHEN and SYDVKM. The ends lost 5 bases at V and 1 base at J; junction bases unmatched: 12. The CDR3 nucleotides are TGTGCCAGCAGTGGTTGGCCCGACAGGGGTTCGAACACTGAAGCTTTCTTT. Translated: CASSGWPDRGSNTEAFF.

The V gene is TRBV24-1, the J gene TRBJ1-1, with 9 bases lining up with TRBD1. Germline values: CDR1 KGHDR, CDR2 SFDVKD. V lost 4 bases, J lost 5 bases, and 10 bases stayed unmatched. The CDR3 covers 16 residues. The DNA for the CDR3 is TGTGCCACCAGTGACAATACAGGGGGCGCGTGGACTGAAGCTTTCTTT. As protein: CATSDNTGGAWTEAFF.

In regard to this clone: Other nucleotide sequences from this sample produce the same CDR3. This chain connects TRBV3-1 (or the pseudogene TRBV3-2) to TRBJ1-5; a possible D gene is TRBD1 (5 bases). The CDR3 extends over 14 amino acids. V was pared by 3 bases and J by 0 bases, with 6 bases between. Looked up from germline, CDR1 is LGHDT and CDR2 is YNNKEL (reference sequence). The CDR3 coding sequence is TGTGCCAGCAGCCAGGACACTAGCAATCAGCCCCAGCATTTT. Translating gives CASSQDTSNQPQHF.

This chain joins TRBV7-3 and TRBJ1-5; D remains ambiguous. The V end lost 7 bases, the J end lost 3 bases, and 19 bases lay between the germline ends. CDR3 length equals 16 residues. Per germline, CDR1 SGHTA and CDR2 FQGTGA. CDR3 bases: TGTGCCAGCACGAGAGAGCAGGCAGTACACAATCAGCCCCAGCATTTT. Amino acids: CASTREQAVHNQPQHF.

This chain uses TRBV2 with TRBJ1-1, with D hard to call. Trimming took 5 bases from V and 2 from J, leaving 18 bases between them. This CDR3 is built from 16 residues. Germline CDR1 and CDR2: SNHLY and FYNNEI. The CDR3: CASSHGLINPNTEAFF. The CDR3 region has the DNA TGTGCCAGCAGTCATGGACTGATCAACCCAAACACTGAAGCTTTCTTT.

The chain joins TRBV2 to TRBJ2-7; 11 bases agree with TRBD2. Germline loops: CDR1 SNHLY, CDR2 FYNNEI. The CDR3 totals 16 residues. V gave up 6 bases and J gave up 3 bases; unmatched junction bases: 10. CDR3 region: CASRGGTSGRRYEQYF. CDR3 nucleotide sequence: TGTGCCAGCAGGGGGGGGACTAGCGGTCGACGCTACGAGCAGTACTTC.

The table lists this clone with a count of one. The CDR3: CASSLDGLTARGSPLHF. Here the CDR3 DNA reads TGCGCCAGCAGCTTGGACGGCCTCACGGCGCGGGGTTCACCCCTCCACTTT. The chain links TRBV5-1 to TRBJ1-6, with D uncertain. Germline V lookup: CDR1 SGHRS, CDR2 YFSETQ. The CDR3 spans 17 residues. The ends were cut back, 0 bases at V and 9 bases at J, with 19 bases in the middle.

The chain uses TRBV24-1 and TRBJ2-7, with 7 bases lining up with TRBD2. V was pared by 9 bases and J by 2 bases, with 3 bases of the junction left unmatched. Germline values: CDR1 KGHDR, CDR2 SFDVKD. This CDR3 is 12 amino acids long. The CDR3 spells CATQGGAYEQYF. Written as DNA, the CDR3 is TGTGCCACCCAGGGAGGGGCCTACGAGCAGTACTTC.

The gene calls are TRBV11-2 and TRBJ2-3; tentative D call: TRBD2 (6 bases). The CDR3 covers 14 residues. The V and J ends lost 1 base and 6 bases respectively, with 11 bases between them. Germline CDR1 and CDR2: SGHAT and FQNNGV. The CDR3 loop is CASSLGDSIDTQYF. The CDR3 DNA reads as TGTGCCAGCAGCTTAGGGGACTCCATTGATACGCAGTATTTT.